The clone carrying this TCR beta chain was seen at least ten times. Antigen specificity is unknown. From the 5' RACE reads, TCRdb called clonotypes with MiXCR, one entry per CDR3 protein. The data hold approximately 250,000 distinct CDR3 sequences, with roughly 3.7% observed a single time. This CDR3 contains 14 residues. V was clipped by 1 base and J by 8 bases; unmatched bases: 6. Germline loops: CDR1 SGHDT, CDR2 YYEEEE. These data originate in a study of T cells after yellow fever vaccination. The study, taken as a whole, reports: The booster response re-showed most primary clones: 96% CD4, over 80% CD8. Among all clonotypes, a small share was observed in both CD4 and CD8 compartments. Abundant clonotypes from the bulk population could have been carried over as contaminants into FACS-sorted repertoires. It was a weaker secondary response, yet one that peaked faster, at day 5 versus 15.

Here the sequenced sample was PBMCs, taken 15 days after the yellow fever booster vaccination. This chain joins TRBV5-6 and TRBJ1-2; 9 bases agree with TRBD1. The receptor was derived from a man between 18 and 35 years old who received the YFV17D yellow fever vaccine. The CDR3 DNA follows: TGTGCCAGCAGCTTGACAGGGGGCGCGGAGGGCTACACCTTC. It is translated as CASSLTGGAEGYTF.